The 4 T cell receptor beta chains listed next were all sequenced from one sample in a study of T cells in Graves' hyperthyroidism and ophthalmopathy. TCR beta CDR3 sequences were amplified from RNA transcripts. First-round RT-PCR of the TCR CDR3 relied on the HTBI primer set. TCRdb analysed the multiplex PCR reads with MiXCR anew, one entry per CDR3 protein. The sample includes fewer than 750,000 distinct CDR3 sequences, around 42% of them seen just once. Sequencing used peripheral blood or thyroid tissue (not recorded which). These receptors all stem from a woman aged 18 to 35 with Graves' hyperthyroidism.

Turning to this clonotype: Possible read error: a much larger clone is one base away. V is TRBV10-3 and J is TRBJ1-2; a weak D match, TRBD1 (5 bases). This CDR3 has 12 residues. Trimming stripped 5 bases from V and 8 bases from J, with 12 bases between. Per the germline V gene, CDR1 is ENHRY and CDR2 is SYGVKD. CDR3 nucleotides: TGTGCCATCAGTTATGGGGGGAACGGCTACACCTTC. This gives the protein CAISYGGNGYTF.

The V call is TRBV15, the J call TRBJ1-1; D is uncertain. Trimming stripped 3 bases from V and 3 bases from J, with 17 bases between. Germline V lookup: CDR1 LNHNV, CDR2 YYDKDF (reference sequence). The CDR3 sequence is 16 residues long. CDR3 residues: CATSSPGVRSHTEAFF. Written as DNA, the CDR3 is TGTGCCACCAGCAGCCCTGGGGTCCGGTCGCACACTGAAGCTTTCTTT.

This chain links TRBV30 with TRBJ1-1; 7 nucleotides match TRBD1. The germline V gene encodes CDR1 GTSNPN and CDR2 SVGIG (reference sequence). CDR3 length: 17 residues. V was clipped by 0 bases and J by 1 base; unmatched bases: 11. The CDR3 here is CAWSVSGRGQGNTEAFF. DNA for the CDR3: TGTGCCTGGAGTGTATCTGGAAGGGGGCAGGGGAACACTGAAGCTTTCTTT. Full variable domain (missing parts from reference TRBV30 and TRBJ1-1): SQTIHQWPATLVQPVGSPLSLECTVEGTSNPNLYWYRQAAGRGLQLLFYSVGIGQISSEVPQNLSASRPQDRQFILSSKKLLLSDSGFYLCAWSVSGRGQGNTEAFFGQGTRLTVV.

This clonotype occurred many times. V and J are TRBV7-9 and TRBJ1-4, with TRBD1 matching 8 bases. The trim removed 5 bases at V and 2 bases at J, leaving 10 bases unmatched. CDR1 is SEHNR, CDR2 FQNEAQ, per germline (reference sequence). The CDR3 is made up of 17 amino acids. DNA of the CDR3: TGTGCCAGCAGCCCCACAGGACAGGGATGGACTAATGAAAAACTGTTTTTT. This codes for CASSPTGQGWTNEKLFF.